These 24 T cell receptor beta chains share one sample of origin, sequenced in a study of beta chain features in type 1 diabetes. All of the isolated RNA was reverse transcribed, so expressed TCRB transcripts were sequenced. Measured with immunoSEQ multiplex PCR; TCRdb has only the in-frame clones, and not every one. The sample lists about 140,000 clones, roughly 9.7% seen once, with 0.55% to 0.65% in the top ten. The sequenced material came from central memory CD4+ T cells from blood. The receptors here all came from a woman between 35 and 50 years old in good health.

This rearrangement joins TRBV6-5 to TRBJ1-5; TRBD1 is a possible D gene (6 bases). Germline assignment: CDR1 MNHEY and CDR2 SVGAGI. The CDR3 runs to 15 residues. V shed 7 bases and J shed 4 bases, with 17 bases lying between them. The chain's CDR3 is CASKVGGLGNQPQHF. CDR3 sequence (DNA): TGTGCCAGCAAAGTGGGGGGGCTCGGGAATCAGCCCCAGCATTTT.

This clone was counted between two and nine times. The chain joins TRBV7-8 to TRBJ1-1; TRBD1 might be the D (5 bases). This CDR3 has 14 residues. Trimming took 4 bases from V and 5 from J, leaving 14 bases between them. Germline CDR1 reads SGHVS; CDR2 reads FQNEAQ. In nucleotides, the CDR3 is TGTGCCAGCAGCTCTCAGGGAATCGGGACTGAAGCTTTCTTT. Its protein is CASSSQGIGTEAFF.

J is TRBJ2-3 and V is TRBV19; 7 nucleotides match TRBD1. J lost 2 bases, V lost 1 base, and 12 bases had no gene match. The germline gives CDR1 LNHDA, CDR2 SQIVND (reference sequence). This CDR3 is built from 18 residues. CDR3 DNA sequence: TGTGCCAGTAGTATAGCGGGACAGTCCGTCCTCCACACAGATACGCAGTATTTT. As protein: CASSIAGQSVLHTDTQYF.

This clone came up a few times. As DNA, the CDR3 is TGTGCCAGCAGTAAACAGGGAGCGAGGGGCTACACCTTC. It is translated as CASSKQGARGYTF. The genes are TRBV6-5 and TRBJ1-2; D might be TRBD1 (6 bases). CDR1 and CDR2 from the germline V gene are MNHEY and SVGAGI. CDR3 size: 13 residues. Trimming cost V 5 bases and J 8 bases, with 15 bases left between them.

The table lists this clone with a few counts. The rearrangement uses TRBV5-4 and TRBJ2-3, with 12 bases that match TRBD2. The CDR3 runs 16 residues. Germline V lookup: CDR1 SGHNT, CDR2 YYREEE (reference sequence). After removal of 4 bases from V and 6 bases from J, the junction contained 9 bases not matched to a gene. Here the CDR3 DNA reads TGTGCCAGCAGCAAGGCTCTAGCGGGGGGGATGGATACGCAGTATTTT. It specifies CASSKALAGGMDTQYF.

In its sample, this clone was seen many times. The chain joins TRBV11-2 to TRBJ2-3; 8 nucleotides match TRBD2. The CDR3 has 16 amino acids. The J segment lost 4 bases and the V segment lost 0 bases, leaving 6 bases of the junction unmatched. CDR1 is SGHAT and CDR2 is FQNNGV in the germline V gene. DNA for the CDR3: TGTGCCAGCAGCTTAGATACAGGACTAGCCGCAGATACGCAGTATTTT. Translation gives CASSLDTGLAADTQYF.

This clone has a count of ten or more. This chain connects TRBV10-3 to TRBJ1-1; 9 bases are shared with TRBD1. CDR1 ENHRY and CDR2 SYGVKD come from the germline V gene. Trimming took 10 bases from V and 1 from J; bases not matched to a gene: 4. There are 13 residues in the CDR3. The CDR3 region is CATGTGPNTEAFF. The DNA for the CDR3 is TGTGCCACGGGGACAGGGCCGAACACTGAAGCTTTCTTT.

The V gene is TRBV5-6, the J gene TRBJ2-6, with 7 bases identical to TRBD2. The CDR3 loop spans 14 amino acids. The V gene end was trimmed by 4 bases and the J gene end by 11 bases; junction bases not matched to a gene: 9. In germline, CDR1 is SGHDT, CDR2 YYEEEE. The CDR3 region has the DNA TGTGCCAGCAGCCCTCCGGGACTACCCCACGTCCTGACTTTC. Its protein product is CASSPPGLPHVLTF.

This chain connects TRBV5-5 to TRBJ2-5, with 11 positions matching TRBD2. Germline CDR1 reads SGHKS; CDR2 reads YYEKEE (reference sequence). This CDR3 is 15 amino acids long. Losses at the gene ends were 3 bases for V and 9 bases for J; bases not matched to a gene: 10. The CDR3 sequence: CASSSPASGGPPQYF. The CDR3 nucleotides are TGTGCCAGCAGCTCCCCGGCTAGCGGGGGGCCTCCCCAGTACTTC.

V and J are TRBV5-4 and TRBJ2-4; TRBD2 matches 10 bases. With V trimmed by 4 bases and J by 6 bases, 4 bases remained unmatched. Germline CDR1 and CDR2: SGHNT and YYREEE (reference sequence). The CDR3 has 14 residues. The CDR3 bases are TGTGCCAGCAGCAGAAGGACTAGCGGAAACATTCAGTACTTC. Translating gives CASSRRTSGNIQYF. Looking up the rest from reference TRBV5-4 and TRBJ2-4 gives the full variable domain: ETGVTQSPTHLIKTRGQQVTLRCSSQSGHNTVSWYQQALGQGPQFIFQYYREEENGRGNFPPRFSGLQFPNYSSELNVNALELDDSALYLCASSRRTSGNIQYFGAGTRLSVL.

This chain links TRBV7-2 with TRBJ2-5, with D possibly matching TRBD2 (5 bases). The CDR3 consists of 13 residues. Per the germline V gene, CDR1 is SGHTA and CDR2 is FQGNSA. Trimming pared 8 bases from V and 4 bases from J, leaving 14 bases between. The CDR3 spells CASGSLWGETQYF. The CDR3 DNA reads TGTGCCAGCGGGAGCCTTTGGGGAGAGACCCAGTACTTC.

The J gene is TRBJ1-1, the V gene TRBV18; 8 bases map to TRBD1. The CDR3 has 14 amino acids. CDR1 is KGHSH, CDR2 LQKENI, per germline. With V trimmed by 6 bases and J by 4 bases, 7 bases remained unmatched. CDR3 bases: TGTGCCAGCTCGCTTCAGGGGGCCGGCACTGAAGCTTTCTTT. Its protein is CASSLQGAGTEAFF.

This clone showed up just a few times. The V and J genes are TRBV5-1 and TRBJ2-7; D may be TRBD1 (6 bases). Deletions cut 4 bases from V and 4 bases from J, with 15 bases between. Germline CDR1 reads SGHRS; CDR2 reads YFSETQ. The CDR3 is made up of 14 amino acids. The CDR3 reads CASSQGDKAYEQYF. The CDR3 nucleotides read TGCGCCAGCAGCCAAGGGGACAAGGCATACGAGCAGTACTTC. The whole variable domain, filled in from reference TRBV5-1 and TRBJ2-7, reads KAGVTQTPRYLIKTRGQQVTLSCSPISGHRSVSWYQQTPGQGLQFLFEYFSETQRNKGNFPGRFSGRQFSNSRSEMNVSTLELGDSALYLCASSQGDKAYEQYFGPGTRLTVT.

J is TRBJ1-6 and V is TRBV6-1, with D hard to call. V was shortened by 2 bases and J by 16 bases, with 12 bases between the two germline ends. Germline V gene data show CDR1 as MNHNS and CDR2 as SASEGT. The CDR3 spans 12 residues. CDR3 coding DNA: TGTGCCAGCAGTGAACGTTCAGGTACTCTCCACTTT. Amino acid sequence: CASSERSGTLHF.

J is TRBJ2-1 and V is TRBV6-1; D is ambiguous. Trimming removed 7 bases from V and 8 bases from J, with 9 bases in between. The CDR3 contains 11 residues. Germline loops: CDR1 MNHNS, CDR2 SASEGT. CDR3 loop: CASMESYEQFF. For the CDR3, the DNA is TGTGCCAGCATGGAGAGTTATGAGCAGTTCTTC.

This clone has only a few counts. The chain carries TRBV28 and TRBJ1-6, with 7 bases aligning to TRBD1. Germline assignment: CDR1 MDHEN and CDR2 SYDVKM. The CDR3 totals 14 residues. V shed 8 bases and J 4 bases; nucleotides not matched to a gene: 5. CDR3 in DNA: TGTGCCAGCTTACGACAGGGATATAATTCACCCCTCCACTTT. Protein sequence: CASLRQGYNSPLHF.

V usage is TRBV2 and J usage is TRBJ1-1; D is ambiguous. V was clipped by 4 bases and J by 1 base, with 10 bases between them. The germline CDR1 and CDR2 sequences are SNHLY and FYNNEI. This CDR3 is 14 amino acids long. Written as DNA, the CDR3 is TGTGCCAGCAGTGTCGTCGGTGGGAACACTGAAGCTTTCTTT. This translates into CASSVVGGNTEAFF.

In its sample, this clone was seen a few times. A read error may account for a junction end that differs from germline. The chain employs TRBV7-7 and TRBJ1-4; D is perhaps TRBD1 (5 bases). The CDR3 is 15 amino acids. The germline V gene has CDR1 SSHAT and CDR2 FNYEAQ (reference sequence). CDR3 sequence: CASSPQGGVGEKLFF. For the CDR3, the DNA is TGTGCTAGCAGCCCCCAGGGAGGGGTTGGTGAAAAACTGTTTTTT.

This clone was seen only a few times. The rearrangement joins TRBV5-1 to TRBJ2-7; 7 bases line up with TRBD1. There are 17 residues in the CDR3. The V gene end was trimmed by 0 bases and the J gene end by 0 bases; junction bases not matched to a gene: 9. Germline-derived CDR1 and CDR2 are SGHRS and YFSETQ. The CDR3 DNA is TGCGCCAGCAGCTTGGGAGGGGGCACAGGCATCTCCTACGAGCAGTACTTC. It specifies CASSLGGGTGISYEQYF.

In its sample, this clone was seen a few times. The V call is TRBV6-5, the J call TRBJ2-5, with 7 bases aligning to TRBD1. This CDR3 comprises 14 residues. CDR1 is MNHEY and CDR2 is SVGAGI in the germline V gene. V dropped 7 bases and J dropped 5; count of bases not matched to a gene: 10. The CDR3 DNA is TGTGCCAGCAAAGTCGGACAGGCAGTGGAGACCCAGTACTTC. Amino acids: CASKVGQAVETQYF.

This clone was seen a few times. V is TRBV29-1 and J is TRBJ1-5, with 8 bases that match TRBD1. Trimming removed 6 bases from V and 3 bases from J; junction bases left unmatched: 1. The germline V gene has CDR1 SQVTM and CDR2 ANQGSEA. This CDR3 spans 12 amino acids. CDR3 DNA sequence: TGCAGCGTGGGACAGGCCAATCAGCCCCAGCATTTT. As protein: CSVGQANQPQHF.

The chain recombines TRBV18 with TRBJ1-2, with no clear D. This CDR3 has 17 residues. Germline values: CDR1 KGHSH, CDR2 LQKENI. V was shortened by 0 bases and J by 0 bases, with 14 bases between the two germline ends. This CDR3 reads CASSPPLGPGANYGYTF. The CDR3 coding sequence is TGTGCCAGCTCACCACCGCTGGGTCCCGGGGCTAACTATGGCTACACCTTC.

The chain couples TRBV7-2 to TRBJ2-7; maybe TRBD1 (6 bases). The germline V gene has CDR1 SGHTA and CDR2 FQGNSA. The CDR3 contains 15 residues. The ends were cut back, 4 bases at V and 2 bases at J, with 15 bases in the middle. The CDR3 DNA reads as TGTGCCAGCAGCTGGGACCGGGACAAAGCCTACGAGCAGTACTTC. This encodes CASSWDRDKAYEQYF. Combining the CDR3 with reference TRBV7-2 and TRBJ2-7 gives the whole variable domain GAGVSQSPSNKVTEKGKDVELRCDPISGHTALYWYRQSLGQGLEFLIYFQGNSAPDKSGLPSDRFSAERTGGSVSTLTIQRTQQEDSAVYLCASSWDRDKAYEQYFGPGTRLTVT.

This clone was recorded a few times. J is TRBJ1-5 and V is TRBV11-3; 9 bases match TRBD1. The CDR3 runs 17 residues. Unmatched junction bases numbered 19, after V lost 7 bases and J lost 9 bases. The germline V gene encodes CDR1 SGHNT and CDR2 YENEEA. The CDR3 coding sequence is TGTGCCAGCACCCATCACAGGGGGCGAAAAGGGTCAGGGCCCCAGCATTTT. It codes for CASTHHRGRKGSGPQHF.